The T cell receptor beta chain under discussion was sequenced for a study of T cells in women clearing cervical HPV infection. In regard to this clone: Its antigen is still unknown. The read ends 3 residues before the CDR3 terminus; that terminus is restored from the germline J gene.

Libraries were prepared by immunoSEQ multiplex PCR; TCRdb keeps only in-frame clonotypes and omits some of them. The specimen's table records roughly 40,000 clones. Germline V CDR1 and CDR2: SGHRS, YFSETQ. V lost 4 bases and J lost 8, with 12 bases in between. The CDR3 spans 13 residues. Whole-study results and caveats: CIN3+ cases had significantly higher TCR richness than controls; evenness did not differ.

Sequencing input: blood buffy coat. The TCR was taken from a woman between 18 and 69 years old with a cervical HPV16 infection that either progressed to CIN3+ or cleared (not recorded which). This chain joins TRBV5-1 and TRBJ2-2; tentatively, D is TRBD2 (5 bases). CDR3 sequence: CASSLLIAGELFF. The covered CDR3 bases are TGCGCCAGCAGCCTATTGATAGCGGGGGAG.